A single sample gave rise to the 23 T cell receptor beta chains below, sequenced in a study of cytomegalovirus exposure and HLA in healthy donors. The PCR made use of 60 Vbeta and 13 Jbeta primers. The table came from immunoSEQ multiplex PCR; TCRdb's copy has only in-frame clones and leaves some out. The data contain 65,000 to 90,000 clones, 65% to 75% of them seen just once; the ten biggest clones take up about 16%. The material sequenced was PBMCs. Receptors originate from a woman between 40 and 55 years old in good health and CMV-seropositive.

The rearrangement links TRBV5-6 to TRBJ1-1, with 11 positions matching TRBD1. Unmatched junction bases numbered 8, after V lost 4 bases and J lost 9 bases. The CDR3 sequence is 14 residues long. Germline CDR1 SGHDT, CDR2 YYEEEE. The CDR3 sequence: CASSGQGAATQAFF. CDR3 sequence (DNA): TGTGCCAGCAGCGGACAGGGGGCGGCGACGCAAGCTTTCTTT.

V usage is TRBV18 and J usage is TRBJ2-7, with D perhaps TRBD1 (6 bases). The ends were cut back, 4 bases at V and 4 bases at J, with 26 bases in the middle. This CDR3 spans 18 amino acids. Looked up from germline, CDR1 is KGHSH and CDR2 is LQKENI. The CDR3 sequence is CASSRQDGSMDPLYEQYF. CDR3 in DNA: TGTGCCAGCTCACGACAGGACGGCTCCATGGATCCCTTGTACGAGCAGTACTTC. Filled out from reference TRBV18 and TRBJ2-7, the complete variable domain reads NAGVMQNPRHLVRRRGQEARLRCSPMKGHSHVYWYRQLPEEGLKFMVYLQKENIIDESGMPKERFSAEFPKEGPSILRIQQVVRGDSAAYFCASSRQDGSMDPLYEQYFGPGTRLTVT.

The DNA of the CDR3 is TGTGCCAGCAGTGAAGCGGGCCCAGGATCAGGGGGCTATGGCTACACCTTC. This codes for CASSEAGPGSGGYGYTF. This chain links TRBV6-1 with TRBJ1-2; 7 nucleotides agree with TRBD1. This CDR3 comprises 17 residues. Germline CDR1 and CDR2: MNHNS and SASEGT. The V segment lost 0 bases and the J segment 4 bases; nucleotides outside the gene matches: 11.

This clone was observed a handful of times. V usage is TRBV5-1 and J usage is TRBJ1-2; D is unclear. V was shortened by 6 bases and J by 4 bases, with 13 bases between the two germline ends. This CDR3 region has 13 residues. Germline V gene sequence: CDR1 SGHRS, CDR2 YFSETQ. CDR3: CASKNPSGYGYTF. The CDR3 region has the DNA TGCGCCAGCAAGAACCCGAGCGGCTATGGCTACACCTTC.

V is TRBV5-1 and J is TRBJ2-7, with D perhaps matching TRBD2 (5 bases). With 1 base removed from V and 3 bases from J, the gap between germline ends came to 8 bases. The germline V gene encodes CDR1 SGHRS and CDR2 YFSETQ. The length of the CDR3 is 13 residues. CDR3 coding DNA: TGCGCCAGCAGCTTGAGAAGCGGCTACGAGCAGTACTTC. This translates into CASSLRSGYEQYF.

The chain recombines TRBV25-1 with TRBJ2-2; 10 positions agree with TRBD1. The CDR3 spans 17 residues. CDR1 is MGHDK, CDR2 SYGVNS, per germline. V lost 2 bases, J lost 6 bases, and 9 bases stayed unmatched. In nucleotides, the CDR3 is TGTGCCAGCAGTGAAGGCCCCGGGACAGGGGTCTCCGGGGAGCTGTTTTTT. It translates to CASSEGPGTGVSGELFF. Variable domain in full (rest from reference TRBV25-1 and TRBJ2-2): EADIYQTPRYLVIGTGKKITLECSQTMGHDKMYWYQQDPGMELHLIHYSYGVNSTEKGDLSSESTVSRIRTEHFPLTLESARPSHTSQYLCASSEGPGTGVSGELFFGEGSRLTVL.

The sample holds one count of this clone. The chain recombines TRBV11-2 with TRBJ1-3, with D possibly being TRBD1 (6 bases). Deletions cut 7 bases from V and 3 bases from J, with 25 bases between. This CDR3 spans 18 amino acids. Germline V gene lookup returns CDR1 SGHAT and CDR2 FQNNGV. This CDR3 is CASTPLPGEGEVGNTIYF. DNA of the CDR3: TGTGCCAGCACCCCACTACCCGGGGAGGGGGAAGTTGGAAACACCATATATTTT.

This chain links TRBV18 with TRBJ1-4; no firm D call. Germline V gene sequence: CDR1 KGHSH, CDR2 LQKENI. Trimming shortened V by 5 bases and J by 4 bases, and 8 bases separated the two germline ends. The CDR3 consists of 13 residues. CDR3 in DNA: TGTGCCAGCTCAAGTCGGGTTAATGAAAAACTGTTTTTT. As protein: CASSSRVNEKLFF.

The CDR3 here is CASRRDRANYEQYF. The CDR3 DNA follows: TGTGCCAGCAGGCGGGACAGGGCGAACTACGAGCAGTACTTC. The chain links TRBV6-5 to TRBJ2-7; 9 bases are a match to TRBD1. Germline V gene sequence: CDR1 MNHEY, CDR2 SVGAGI. V gave up 6 bases and J gave up 3 bases; unmatched junction bases: 6. There are 14 residues in the CDR3.

J is TRBJ1-4 and V is TRBV19, with unresolved D. The germline CDR1 and CDR2 sequences are LNHDA and SQIVND (reference sequence). The V end was cut by 7 bases, the J end by 11 bases, with 11 bases between. The CDR3 has 11 residues. DNA of the CDR3: TGTGCCAGTACTGTGACTGGGAAACTGTTTTTT. Translating gives CASTVTGKLFF.

V gene TRBV19 combines with J gene TRBJ1-5; 7 bases are shared with TRBD1. This CDR3 is built from 14 residues. Trimming cost V 6 bases and J 3 bases; bases outside gene matches: 5. Per the germline V gene, CDR1 is LNHDA and CDR2 is SQIVND (reference sequence). In nucleotides, the CDR3 is TGTGCCAGTAGCCCCACAGGGGTCAATCAGCCCCAGCATTTT. Protein: CASSPTGVNQPQHF.

Remarks on this clone: In this CDR3 the conserved last residue, phenylalanine or tryptophan, is missing, so a read error is likely. In the same sample, other DNA sequences code for this CDR3. The chain employs TRBV6-5 and TRBJ2-7; 7 bases agree with TRBD2. Per germline, CDR1 MNHEY and CDR2 SVGAGI. The CDR3 length is 14 residues. The CDR3 DNA sequence: TGTGCCAGCAGCCAGGGAGGGTTTTTGTACGATCAGTACTGC. Translating it yields CASSQGGFLYDQYC.

There are a few counts of this clone. The rearrangement links TRBV30 to TRBJ2-3; the match to TRBD2 covers 8 bases. Germline V gene sequence: CDR1 GTSNPN, CDR2 SVGIG (reference sequence). This CDR3 has 16 residues. The junction had 8 bases not matched to a gene; V was cut back by 1 base and J by 2 bases. The CDR3 DNA reads as TGTGCCTGGAGTGGCCTAGGGCGGGGGGCCACAGATACGCAGTATTTT. This translates into CAWSGLGRGATDTQYF.

This sequence joins TRBV6-5 and TRBJ2-2; 7 bases fit TRBD1. V gave up 2 bases and J gave up 3 bases; unmatched junction bases: 6. The CDR3 runs 16 residues. Germline V gives CDR1 MNHEY, CDR2 SVGAGI. Here the CDR3 DNA reads TGTGCCAGCAGTTACCGTGCAGGGGGTTACACCGGGGAGCTGTTTTTT. Protein product: CASSYRAGGYTGELFF.

The CDR3 region has the DNA TGTGCCTGGAGTGTACGGCGGGAGAACACTGAAGCTTTCTTT. This translates into CAWSVRRENTEAFF. The chain links TRBV30 to TRBJ1-1, with D unresolved. The V and J ends lost 0 bases and 1 base respectively, with 9 bases between them. The CDR3 is made up of 14 amino acids. Looked up from germline, CDR1 is GTSNPN and CDR2 is SVGIG (reference sequence).

The chain is built from TRBV6-1 and TRBJ1-5; 9 bases align to TRBD1. Looked up from germline, CDR1 is MNHNS and CDR2 is SASEGT. The CDR3 runs to 15 residues. Here the CDR3 DNA reads TGTGCAGTAATTAACAGGGGGCCGGGGAATCAGCCCCAGCATTTT. This gives the protein CAVINRGPGNQPQHF.

This clone has just a few counts. DNA for the CDR3: TGCGCCAGCAGCTTCATAGCGGGAGGGCCCTCAGATACGCAGTATTTT. The encoded protein is CASSFIAGGPSDTQYF. The chain links TRBV5-1 to TRBJ2-3; 11 bases align to TRBD2. J was trimmed by 4 bases and V by 2 bases; bases with no gene match: 6. Germline V gene lookup returns CDR1 SGHRS and CDR2 YFSETQ. The CDR3 sequence is 16 residues long. Looking up the rest from reference TRBV5-1 and TRBJ2-3 gives the full variable domain: KAGVTQTPRYLIKTRGQQVTLSCSPISGHRSVSWYQQTPGQGLQFLFEYFSETQRNKGNFPGRFSGRQFSNSRSEMNVSTLELGDSALYLCASSFIAGGPSDTQYFGPGTRLTVL.

The chain has TRBV6-5 and TRBJ2-7; TRBD1 agrees at 7 bases. Per the germline V gene, CDR1 is MNHEY and CDR2 is SVGAGI. The ends lost 2 bases at V and 1 base at J; junction bases unmatched: 5. The CDR3 is made up of 15 amino acids. CDR3: CASSYTNRGSYEQYF. Here the CDR3 DNA reads TGTGCCAGCAGTTACACTAACAGGGGATCCTACGAGCAGTACTTC.

The V gene is TRBV5-4, the J gene TRBJ2-7, with 7 bases identical to TRBD1. The CDR3 loop spans 13 amino acids. Germline V gene sequence: CDR1 SGHNT, CDR2 YYREEE (reference sequence). Losses at the gene ends were 4 bases for V and 6 bases for J; bases not matched to a gene: 7. CDR3 nucleotide sequence: TGTGCCAGCAGCGGAATACAGGGGACCGAGCAGTACTTC. Its protein is CASSGIQGTEQYF.

The rearrangement links TRBV7-8 to TRBJ2-7; 9 bases line up with TRBD1. CDR3 size: 14 residues. Germline V gives CDR1 SGHVS, CDR2 FQNEAQ. The junction had 9 bases not matched to a gene; V was cut back by 5 bases and J by 7 bases. The CDR3 nucleotides read TGTGCCAGCAGCCCCGGGACAGGGTCAGGGGAGCAGTACTTC. Encoded protein: CASSPGTGSGEQYF.

The rearrangement links TRBV11-2 to TRBJ2-1; D unclear. V dropped 8 bases and J dropped 2 bases, with 13 bases sitting between them. CDR3 length equals 14 residues. The germline CDR1 and CDR2 sequences are SGHAT and FQNNGV. The DNA of the CDR3 is TGTGCCAGCGGCCGTGCCACTACCTACAATGAGCAGTTCTTC. It translates to CASGRATTYNEQFF.

The V gene is TRBV30, the J gene TRBJ1-1, with D hard to call. The germline V gene has CDR1 GTSNPN and CDR2 SVGIG (reference sequence). V shed 7 bases and J shed 0 bases, with 9 bases lying between them. CDR3 length: 12 amino acids. CDR3 DNA sequence: TGTGCCTTTCGCGAATTGAACACTGAAGCTTTCTTT. It codes for CAFRELNTEAFF.

The table lists this clone with a few counts. The chain recombines TRBV5-4 with TRBJ2-1, with TRBD1 matching 8 bases. Germline CDR1 is SGHNT and CDR2 is YYREEE (reference sequence). There are 14 residues in the CDR3. Trimming took 4 bases from V and 5 from J; bases not matched to a gene: 5. The CDR3 is CASSLGGQDNEQFF. The CDR3, as DNA: TGTGCCAGCAGCCTTGGGGGACAGGACAATGAGCAGTTCTTC.